Included here is one T cell receptor beta chain sequence, with context. What it recognizes is unknown. This CDR3 is 17 amino acids long. V lost 4 bases and J lost 2; bases outside the gene matches: 9. The germline CDR1 and CDR2 sequences are ENHRY and SYGVKD. The sorted-subset replicate PCRs were given about 200 ng DNA, which is 27,000 or so T cell genomes. As originally analysed: Owing to the provision of junction-only sequences devoid of quality scores by immunoSEQ, filtering differed. Generated by immunoSEQ multiplex PCR, the TCRdb table keeps only in-frame clones and is missing some. V and J calls and clone size come straight from that table; D and trimming were deduced from the DNA. The table includes roughly 2,300,000 clones, around 90% detected once. This specimen belongs to a study of shared clonotypes between healthy human individuals. Study conclusions and caveats: Apart from blood, nothing was sampled; tissue repertoires likely differ.

Sequenced: naive CD4+ T cells from PBMCs. Documented subset: CD45RA+ positively selected. This sequence originates from a man between 18 and 29 years old in good health. Some clones in this sample may be carry-over from other donors' samples. The V gene is TRBV10-3, the J gene TRBJ2-1, with 9 bases aligning to TRBD2. The CDR3 coding sequence is TGTGCCATCAGTGGGCCCGATCTAGCGGGGCCCTACAATGAGCAGTTCTTC. It specifies CAISGPDLAGPYNEQFF.